Shown below are 32 T cell receptor beta chains from a single sample sequenced in a study of blood T cells in healthy people across ages. Sample-barcoded 5' priming and a J-beta primer mix drove a second PCR of roughly 6 to 12 cycles. Each CDR3 protein gets one entry after TCRdb re-called the 5' RACE reads with MiXCR. Here the sample spans more than 800,000 distinct CDR3 sequences, 40% to 45% being singletons. The sequenced sample was blood. The receptors here all came from a woman aged 55-69 years in good health.

The rearrangement links TRBV20-1 to TRBJ2-5, with D possibly matching TRBD2 (6 bases). The J call may be mistaken, given a closer DNA end match to TRBJ2-7. Germline CDR1 DFQATT, CDR2 SNEGSKA (reference sequence). This CDR3 has 13 amino acids. This chain's CDR3 is CSARGRDFYEQYF. The CDR3 bases are TGCAGTGCTAGAGGGCGGGACTTCTACGAGCAGTACTTC.

This sequence joins TRBV11-2 and TRBJ1-4, with 7 bases lining up with TRBD1. Germline trimming cut 1 base from V and 8 bases from J; bases unmatched to any gene: 13. The CDR3 runs 17 residues. In germline, CDR1 is SGHAT, CDR2 FQNNGV. CDR3 DNA: TGTGCCAGCAGCTTAGGGTATCGAGACAGGGAAGGCGAAAAACTGTTTTTT. Protein sequence: CASSLGYRDREGEKLFF.

Concerning this clonotype itself: Germline and junction disagree at one end, which may indicate a read error. The genes are TRBV6-5 and TRBJ2-7; 8 nucleotides match TRBD2. The CDR3 has 13 amino acids. Germline values: CDR1 MNHEY, CDR2 SVGAGI. CDR3 residues: CGTKAGAIAAQYF. The CDR3 nucleotides read TGCGGTACCAAAGCGGGAGCGATCGCGGCCCAGTACTTC.

The chain uses TRBV5-1 and TRBJ2-6, with 14 bases aligning to TRBD2. Per the germline V gene, CDR1 is SGHRS and CDR2 is YFSETQ. This CDR3 has 19 residues. The V gene end was trimmed by 6 bases and the J gene end by 2 bases; junction bases not matched to a gene: 10. In DNA, the CDR3 is TGCGCCAGCAATGGGTTTGGGACTAGCGGGAGAGCTGGGGCCAACGTCCTGACTTTC. It specifies CASNGFGTSGRAGANVLTF.

Turning to this clonotype: It may be a read error: a sequence one base away is much more abundant. The genes are TRBV29-1 and TRBJ2-1, with 8 bases that match TRBD2. CDR3 length: 12 amino acids. The junction had 2 bases not matched to a gene; V was cut back by 1 base and J by 9 bases. The V gene's germline CDR1 is SQVTM and CDR2 ANQGSEA. CDR3 in DNA: TGCAGCGTTGAAGCGGGAGGGGGTGAGCAGTTCTTC. Protein sequence: CSVEAGGGEQFF.

V usage is TRBV10-3 and J usage is TRBJ2-5, with D possibly matching TRBD1 (5 bases). CDR3 length equals 14 residues. Trimming took off 4 bases at V and 6 bases at J, with 15 bases between the two ends. CDR1 is ENHRY, CDR2 SYGVKD, per germline. Here the CDR3 DNA reads TGTGCCATCAGTGGACAGCTCAGCCCGAAGACCCAGTACTTC. It specifies CAISGQLSPKTQYF.

Concerning this clonotype itself: With a much larger clone just one base away, this may be a read error. The J gene is TRBJ2-7, the V gene TRBV7-2; D possibly corresponds to TRBD1 (6 bases). CDR1 and CDR2 (germline): SGHTA, FQGNSA. Trimming took 3 bases from V and 5 from J, leaving 14 bases between them. This CDR3 is 14 amino acids long. This CDR3 reads CASSLSRGSDEQYF. The CDR3 DNA is TGTGCCAGCAGCTTGAGCAGGGGATCCGACGAGCAGTACTTC.

The V call is TRBV7-9, the J call TRBJ1-2, with D uncertain. Germline V gene data show CDR1 as SEHNR and CDR2 as FQNEAQ (reference sequence). The CDR3 sequence is 16 residues long. Deletions cut 0 bases from V and 2 bases from J, with 13 bases between. The CDR3 loop reads CASSLALQEHNYGYTF. The CDR3 DNA reads TGTGCCAGCAGCTTAGCCCTACAAGAACACAACTATGGCTACACCTTC.

The chain joins TRBV28 to TRBJ2-5, with 8 positions matching TRBD2. CDR1 is MDHEN, CDR2 SYDVKM, per germline. V lost 7 bases to trimming and J lost 1 base; unmatched junction nucleotides: 5. The CDR3 covers 14 residues. DNA of the CDR3: TGTGCCAGCACCGGGGGGGGGCCCCAAGAGACCCAGTACTTC. Amino acid sequence: CASTGGGPQETQYF.

The genes are TRBV3-1 and TRBJ2-1; D is undetermined. Germline V gene sequence: CDR1 LGHDT, CDR2 YNNKEL (reference sequence). Trimming took 2 bases from V and 7 from J, leaving 6 bases between them. This CDR3 comprises 12 residues. CDR3 loop: CASSQLKNEQFF. The CDR3 DNA is TGTGCCAGCAGCCAACTGAAGAATGAGCAGTTCTTC.

V and J are TRBV2 and TRBJ2-5; 8 bases are a match to TRBD1. The CDR3 runs 11 residues. With V trimmed by 3 bases and J by 13 bases, 4 bases remained unmatched. Germline lookup yields CDR1 SNHLY and CDR2 FYNNEI. CDR3 DNA: TGTGCCAGCAGTGAGACAGGGGCCTGGTACTTC. It encodes CASSETGAWYF.

CDR3 region: CSARSENNEQFF. As DNA, the CDR3 is TGCAGTGCTAGATCCGAAAACAATGAGCAGTTCTTC. This chain joins TRBV20-1 and TRBJ2-1; D unresolved. The CDR3 consists of 12 residues. Deletions cut 2 bases from V and 5 bases from J, with 7 bases between. Per germline, CDR1 DFQATT and CDR2 SNEGSKA (reference sequence).

This clonotype showed up just a few times. This chain uses TRBV4-1 with TRBJ2-7; either TRBD1 or TRBD2 may supply D (5 bases each). The CDR3 loop spans 16 amino acids. V was pared by 3 bases and J by 2 bases, with 17 bases between. Germline V gene sequence: CDR1 MGHRA, CDR2 YSYEKL. DNA for the CDR3: TGCGCCAGCAGCCAGGACACGACCGGGAAAGCCTACGAGCAGTACTTC. It translates to CASSQDTTGKAYEQYF.

The chain carries TRBV10-3 and TRBJ2-5, with 10 bases that match TRBD1. The CDR3 is 14 residues long. The germline V gene encodes CDR1 ENHRY and CDR2 SYGVKD. The ends lost 6 bases at V and 5 bases at J; junction bases unmatched: 6. The CDR3 sequence: CAIRMTGGVETQYF. The CDR3, as DNA: TGTGCCATCAGGATGACAGGGGGCGTGGAGACCCAGTACTTC.

As concerns this clonotype: Since a much larger clone is just one base distant, this may be a read error. J is TRBJ2-4 and V is TRBV12-3 or TRBV12-4; the match to TRBD2 covers 15 bases. This CDR3 is 18 amino acids long. CDR3 DNA: TGTACCAGCAGTGCCGGACTAGCGGGAGGGTTAGCCAAAAACATTCAGTACTTC. Its protein product is CTSSAGLAGGLAKNIQYF.

V usage is TRBV7-9 and J usage is TRBJ2-7, with TRBD1 as a possible D gene (6 bases). CDR1 and CDR2 from the germline V gene are SEHNR and FQNEAQ (reference sequence). The CDR3 covers 19 residues. V lost 5 bases and J lost 1, with 27 bases in between. In DNA form, the CDR3 reads TGTGCCAGCAGCCCAAGTGGGGACAAAAGGGCAGAGCCTTCCTACGAGCAGTACTTC. Translation: CASSPSGDKRAEPSYEQYF.

The chain employs TRBV20-1 and TRBJ2-5; 7 bases line up with TRBD1. Germline V lookup: CDR1 DFQATT, CDR2 SNEGSKA (reference sequence). The CDR3 loop spans 12 amino acids. With 6 bases clipped from V and 2 bases from J, the junction kept 3 bases outside the gene matches. The CDR3 DNA follows: TGCAGTGCCCGGGACAGACAAGAGACCCAGTACTTC. Translating it yields CSARDRQETQYF.

The chain employs TRBV4-2 and TRBJ2-7; 15 bases are a match to TRBD2. CDR1 is LGHNA and CDR2 is YNFKEQ in the germline V gene. The trim removed 5 bases at V and 4 bases at J, leaving 6 bases unmatched. The CDR3 is 16 residues long. For the CDR3, the DNA is TGTGCCAGCAGCATTGGACTAGCGGGAGGGGTTTACGAGCAGTACTTC. Translated: CASSIGLAGGVYEQYF.

The CDR3 here is CASSDTSGRARYTQYF. Written as DNA, the CDR3 is TGTGCCAGCAGCGACACTAGCGGGAGGGCCCGTTATACGCAGTATTTT. The chain combines TRBV9 with TRBJ2-3, with 13 bases aligning to TRBD2. J gave up 7 bases and V 3 bases, and 8 bases lay outside the gene matches. Germline V gives CDR1 SGDLS, CDR2 YYNGEE. The CDR3 loop spans 16 amino acids.

V and J are TRBV4-1 and TRBJ1-5, with TRBD1 as a possible D gene (6 bases). Trimming removed 1 base from V and 4 bases from J, with 23 bases in between. The CDR3 has 19 amino acids. In germline, CDR1 is MGHRA, CDR2 YSYEKL. This CDR3 is CASSQVRSQKVTGNQPQHF. As DNA, the CDR3 is TGCGCCAGCAGCCAAGTCCGGTCTCAGAAAGTAACAGGGAATCAGCCCCAGCATTTT.

The V and J genes are TRBV5-1 and TRBJ2-3; D perhaps matches TRBD2 (6 bases). Germline V gene lookup returns CDR1 SGHRS and CDR2 YFSETQ. The CDR3 runs to 12 residues. The V end lost 3 bases, the J end lost 14 bases, and 16 bases lay between the germline ends. The CDR3 is CASSSTRDAWYF. The DNA for the CDR3 is TGCGCCAGCAGCTCGACGCGGGACGCGTGGTATTTT.

V is TRBV7-3 and J is TRBJ1-6; a weak D match, TRBD1 (5 bases). The CDR3 covers 14 residues. V shed 3 bases and J shed 3 bases, with 6 bases lying between them. From germline, CDR1 is SGHTA and CDR2 FQGTGA. This CDR3 is CASSFDSYNSPLHF. The CDR3 nucleotides are TGTGCCAGCAGCTTCGACAGCTATAATTCACCCCTCCACTTT.

This chain uses TRBV5-1 with TRBJ2-4, with D possibly called TRBD1 or TRBD2 (6 bases each). The DNA end is a closer match to TRBJ2-7, so the J assignment may be wrong. The CDR3 sequence is 15 residues long. The germline V gene has CDR1 SGHRS and CDR2 YFSETQ. DNA for the CDR3: TGCGCCAGCAGCTTGGTCGTAGTAGGGGGGTCCGAGCAGTACTTC. It codes for CASSLVVVGGSEQYF.

This clonotype was detected only a few times. CDR3 protein: CASSLTSGTTMRYEQYF. CDR3 DNA sequence: TGCGCCAGCAGCTTGACCTCCGGGACTACGATGCGCTACGAGCAGTACTTC. The J gene is TRBJ2-7, the V gene TRBV5-1; 7 bases are shared with TRBD2. Losses at the gene ends were 1 base for V and 3 bases for J; bases not matched to a gene: 13. This CDR3 contains 17 residues. Germline CDR1 and CDR2: SGHRS and YFSETQ.

The gene calls are TRBV11-2 and TRBJ2-1, with TRBD2 matching over 9 bases. Germline V CDR1 and CDR2: SGHAT, FQNNGV. The CDR3 loop spans 15 amino acids. With 2 bases clipped from V and 10 bases from J, the junction kept 9 bases outside the gene matches. In nucleotides, the CDR3 is TGTGCCAGCAGCTTAAAGGCGGGAGGGCCAGGGGAGCAGTTCTTC. It is translated as CASSLKAGGPGEQFF.

This clonotype was observed a few times. This chain joins TRBV10-3 and TRBJ2-1; D is perhaps TRBD1 (5 bases). The V gene's germline CDR1 is ENHRY and CDR2 SYGVKD. The CDR3 consists of 13 residues. V lost 4 bases and J lost 7, with 11 bases in between. The CDR3 nucleotides read TGTGCCATCAGTGGCGCAGGGCGTAATGAGCAGTTCTTC. It yields the protein CAISGAGRNEQFF.

This sequence joins TRBV5-1 and TRBJ1-1; D is uncertain. Trimming stripped 2 bases from V and 1 base from J, with 9 bases between. Germline V lookup: CDR1 SGHRS, CDR2 YFSETQ. The CDR3 extends over 14 amino acids. CDR3 bases: TGCGCCAGCAGCTTTGGACGGGAGAACACTGAAGCTTTCTTT. Its translation: CASSFGRENTEAFF.

The chain is built from TRBV5-1 and TRBJ2-5; possibly TRBD1 for D (6 bases). V lost 9 bases and J 3 bases, leaving 21 bases between the germline ends. The CDR3 runs 15 residues. Germline V gives CDR1 SGHRS, CDR2 YFSETQ. The DNA of the CDR3 is TGCGCCACGCGAACAGCGGCAGGGGTGGAAGAGACCCAGTACTTC. Translating gives CATRTAAGVEETQYF. Full variable domain (missing parts from reference TRBV5-1 and TRBJ2-5): KAGVTQTPRYLIKTRGQQVTLSCSPISGHRSVSWYQQTPGQGLQFLFEYFSETQRNKGNFPGRFSGRQFSNSRSEMNVSTLELGDSALYLCATRTAAGVEETQYFGPGTRLLVL.

The genes are TRBV6-1 and TRBJ2-6; 7 positions agree with TRBD1. The CDR3 runs 17 residues. CDR1 is MNHNS and CDR2 is SASEGT in the germline V gene. V lost 5 bases to trimming and J lost 0 bases; unmatched junction nucleotides: 7. The DNA of the CDR3 is TGTGCCAGCAGTCGCTTGACAGGGCTCTCTGGGGCCAACGTCCTGACTTTC. This gives the protein CASSRLTGLSGANVLTF.

This clonotype was seen a few times. The V and J genes are TRBV9 and TRBJ2-5; D not certain. Trimming shortened V by 0 bases and J by 5 bases, and 11 bases separated the two germline ends. The CDR3 sequence is 14 residues long. Germline V gives CDR1 SGDLS, CDR2 YYNGEE. CDR3 nucleotides: TGTGCCAGCAGCGTAGGGTCGGTATGGGAGACCCAGTACTTC. This sequence encodes CASSVGSVWETQYF. The variable domain in full, with the rest retrieved from reference TRBV9 and TRBJ2-5, is DSGVTQTPKHLITATGQRVTLRCSPRSGDLSVYWYQQSLDQGLQFLIQYYNGEERAKGNILERFSAQQFPDLHSELNLSSLELGDSALYFCASSVGSVWETQYFGPGTRLLVL.

This clonotype showed up just a few times. CDR3 nucleotides: TGCGCCAGCAGTGACCGAGACGTGTTTGACGAGCAGTACTTC. It translates to CASSDRDVFDEQYF. The genes are TRBV10-1 and TRBJ2-7; D remains unclear. In germline, CDR1 is WNHNN, CDR2 SYGVQD (reference sequence). The CDR3 runs to 14 residues. V was clipped by 3 bases and J by 5 bases, with 14 bases between them.

This sequence joins TRBV3-1 and TRBJ2-7; D remains ambiguous. The CDR3 contains 14 residues. V was cut by 4 bases and J by 4 bases, with 14 bases left in between. Per germline, CDR1 LGHDT and CDR2 YNNKEL (reference sequence). CDR3 loop: CASSPGALEYEQYF. In DNA form, the CDR3 reads TGTGCCAGCAGCCCGGGCGCCCTAGAGTACGAGCAGTACTTC.